This T cell receptor (beta chain) comes out of a study of blood T cells in healthy people across ages. Study overall: Template switching retrieved approximately one barcoded beta molecule for each two T cells.

Points from the study as a whole: PBMCs left unsorted prevented a conclusive naive versus antigen-experienced comparison. Observed TCR beta diversity per million T cells went down as age went up. This fall followed a roughly linear course with age. The study found TCR beta diversity correlated strongly with naive T cell percentage.

This clonotype was detected a few times. Its specificity is not known. Together with a sample-barcoded 5' primer, a J-beta primer mix was included in a second PCR lasting roughly 6 to 12 cycles. TCRdb reanalysed the 5' RACE reads using MiXCR and keeps one entry per CDR3 protein. Seen here are roughly 1.5 million distinct CDR3 sequences, less than 45% observed once, and the top ten hold approximately 4.1%. Sequences were obtained from blood. The sequence derives from a woman younger than 35 in good health.

CDR3 nucleotide sequence: TGTGCCAGCAGCTTCATGGATAGCAATCAGCCCCAGCATTTT. Its protein is CASSFMDSNQPQHF. J is TRBJ1-5 and V is TRBV7-2; no reliable D call. This CDR3 is 14 amino acids long. Germline loops: CDR1 SGHTA, CDR2 FQGNSA. V shed 3 bases and J shed 0 bases, with 6 bases lying between them.